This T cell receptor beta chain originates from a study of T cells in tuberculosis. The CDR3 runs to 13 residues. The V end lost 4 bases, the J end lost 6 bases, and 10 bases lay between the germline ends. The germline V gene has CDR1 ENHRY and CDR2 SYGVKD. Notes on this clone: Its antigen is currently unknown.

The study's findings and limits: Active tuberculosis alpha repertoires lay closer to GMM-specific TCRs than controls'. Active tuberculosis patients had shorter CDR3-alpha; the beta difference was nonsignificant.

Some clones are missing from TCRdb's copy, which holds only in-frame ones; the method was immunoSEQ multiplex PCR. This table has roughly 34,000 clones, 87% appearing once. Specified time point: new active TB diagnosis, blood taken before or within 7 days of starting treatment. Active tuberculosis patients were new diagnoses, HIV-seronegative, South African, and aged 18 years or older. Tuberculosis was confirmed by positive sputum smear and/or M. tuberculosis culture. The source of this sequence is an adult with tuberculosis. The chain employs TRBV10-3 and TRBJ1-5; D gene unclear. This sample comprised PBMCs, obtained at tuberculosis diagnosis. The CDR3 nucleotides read TGTGCCATCAGTGGTCAGGCGGGTCAGCCCCAGCATTTT. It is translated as CAISGQAGQPQHF.